This entry features one T cell receptor (beta chain) sequence. Its antigen remains unknown. The J segment lost 0 bases and the V segment lost 6 bases, leaving 3 bases of the junction unmatched. The CDR3 loop spans 15 amino acids. The data were obtained in a study of post-analysis software for immune sequencing data. Study conclusions and caveats: F measure grouped same-batch samples tightly together. The study found TRBV5-6, TRBV5-1 and TRBV20-1 among five or six TRBV segments more frequent in patients than controls.

Unique molecular identifiers were built into the TCR beta cDNA libraries. TCRdb re-called the PCR reads with MiXCR, one entry per CDR3 protein. The sample holds around 440,000 distinct CDR3 sequences, under 55% seen once. This sequence joins TRBV12-3 or TRBV12-4 and TRBJ2-4; 9 bases are a match to TRBD1. This TCR was recovered from a girl aged 10 to 17 with multiple sclerosis. Source material: blood. The CDR3 loop is CASRTGGLAKNIQYF. The CDR3 region has the DNA TGTGCCAGCAGGACAGGGGGACTAGCCAAAAACATTCAGTACTTC.